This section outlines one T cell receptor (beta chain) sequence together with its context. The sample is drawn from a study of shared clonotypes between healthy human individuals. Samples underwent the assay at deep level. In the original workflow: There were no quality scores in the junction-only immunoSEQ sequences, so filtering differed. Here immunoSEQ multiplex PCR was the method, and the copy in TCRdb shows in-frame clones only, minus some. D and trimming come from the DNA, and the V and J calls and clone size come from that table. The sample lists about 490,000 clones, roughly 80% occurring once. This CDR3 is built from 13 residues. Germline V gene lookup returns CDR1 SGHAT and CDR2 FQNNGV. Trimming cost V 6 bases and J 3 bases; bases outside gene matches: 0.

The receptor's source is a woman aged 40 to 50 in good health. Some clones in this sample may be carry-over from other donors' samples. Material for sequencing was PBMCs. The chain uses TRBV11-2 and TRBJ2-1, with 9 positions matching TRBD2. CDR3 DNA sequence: TGTGCCAGCAGACTAGCGGGCTACAATGAGCAGTTCTTC. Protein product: CASRLAGYNEQFF.